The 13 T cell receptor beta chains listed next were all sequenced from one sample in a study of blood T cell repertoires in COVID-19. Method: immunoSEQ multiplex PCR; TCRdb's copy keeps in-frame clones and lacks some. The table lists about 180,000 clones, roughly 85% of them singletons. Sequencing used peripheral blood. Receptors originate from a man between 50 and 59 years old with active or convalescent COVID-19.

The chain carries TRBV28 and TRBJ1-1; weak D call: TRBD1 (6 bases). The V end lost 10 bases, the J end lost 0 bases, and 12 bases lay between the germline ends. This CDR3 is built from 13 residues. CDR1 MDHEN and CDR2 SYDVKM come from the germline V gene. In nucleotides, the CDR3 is TGTGCCATCACAGGGCCCATGAACACTGAAGCTTTCTTT. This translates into CAITGPMNTEAFF.

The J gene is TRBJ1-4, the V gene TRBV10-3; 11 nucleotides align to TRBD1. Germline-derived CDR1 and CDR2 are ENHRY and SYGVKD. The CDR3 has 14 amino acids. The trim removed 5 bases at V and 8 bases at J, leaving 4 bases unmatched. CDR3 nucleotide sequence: TGTGCCATCAGTCTGGACAGGGGGCTAGAAAAACTGTTTTTT. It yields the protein CAISLDRGLEKLFF.

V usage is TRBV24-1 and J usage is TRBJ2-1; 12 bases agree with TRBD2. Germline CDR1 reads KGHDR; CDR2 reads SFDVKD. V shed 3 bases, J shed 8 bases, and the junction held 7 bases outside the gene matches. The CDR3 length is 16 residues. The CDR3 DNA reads TGTGCCACCAGTGATCGGACTAGCGGGAATGTGGATGAGCAGTTCTTC. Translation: CATSDRTSGNVDEQFF.

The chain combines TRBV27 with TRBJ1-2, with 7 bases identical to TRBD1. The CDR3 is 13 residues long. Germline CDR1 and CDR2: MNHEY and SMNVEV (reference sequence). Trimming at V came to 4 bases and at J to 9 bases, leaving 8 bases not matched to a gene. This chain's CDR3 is CASSSGTANRYTF. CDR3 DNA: TGTGCCAGCAGTTCGGGGACAGCCAACCGCTACACCTTC.

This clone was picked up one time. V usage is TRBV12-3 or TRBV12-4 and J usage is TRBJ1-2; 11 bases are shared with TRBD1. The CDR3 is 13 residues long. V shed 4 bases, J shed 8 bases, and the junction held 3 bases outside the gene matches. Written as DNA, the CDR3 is TGTGCCAGCAGTTGGACAGGGGGCGAAGGCTACACCTTC. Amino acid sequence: CASSWTGGEGYTF.

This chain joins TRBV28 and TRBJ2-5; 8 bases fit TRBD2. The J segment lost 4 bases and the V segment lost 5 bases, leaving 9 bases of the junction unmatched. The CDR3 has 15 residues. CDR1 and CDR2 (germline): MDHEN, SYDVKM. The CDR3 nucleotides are TGTGCCAGCAGTGCCACGACGGGAGGGGTAGAGACCCAGTACTTC. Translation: CASSATTGGVETQYF.

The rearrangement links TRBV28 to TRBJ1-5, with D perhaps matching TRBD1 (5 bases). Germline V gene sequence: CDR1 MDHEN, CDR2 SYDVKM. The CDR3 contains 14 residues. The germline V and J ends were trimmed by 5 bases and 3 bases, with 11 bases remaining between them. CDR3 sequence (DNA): TGTGCCAGCAGTAATACGGGGGTCAATCAGCCCCAGCATTTT. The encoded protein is CASSNTGVNQPQHF.

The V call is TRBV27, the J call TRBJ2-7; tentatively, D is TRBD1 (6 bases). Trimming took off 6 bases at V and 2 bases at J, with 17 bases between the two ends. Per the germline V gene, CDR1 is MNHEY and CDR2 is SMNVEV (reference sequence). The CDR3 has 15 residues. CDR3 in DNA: TGTGCCAGCAGATCTTCGGGACACCGGACCTACGAGCAGTACTTC. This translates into CASRSSGHRTYEQYF.

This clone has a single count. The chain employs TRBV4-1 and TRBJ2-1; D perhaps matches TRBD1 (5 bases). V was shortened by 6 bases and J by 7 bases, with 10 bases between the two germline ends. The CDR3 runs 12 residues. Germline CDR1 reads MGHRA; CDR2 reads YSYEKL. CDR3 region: CASSFQGNEQFF. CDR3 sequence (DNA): TGCGCCAGCAGTTTCCAGGGTAATGAGCAGTTCTTC.

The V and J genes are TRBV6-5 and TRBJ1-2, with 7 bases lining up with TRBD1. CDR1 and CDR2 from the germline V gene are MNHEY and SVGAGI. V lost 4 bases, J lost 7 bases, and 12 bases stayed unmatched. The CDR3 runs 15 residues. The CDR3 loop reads CASSFTGTVALGYTF. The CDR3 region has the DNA TGTGCCAGCAGTTTCACCGGGACAGTAGCACTTGGCTACACCTTC.

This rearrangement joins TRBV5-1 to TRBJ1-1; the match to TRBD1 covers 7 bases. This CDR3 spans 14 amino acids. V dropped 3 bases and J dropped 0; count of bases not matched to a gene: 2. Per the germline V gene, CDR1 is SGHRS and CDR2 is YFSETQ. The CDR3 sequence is CASSSGQMNTEAFF. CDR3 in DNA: TGCGCCAGCAGCTCGGGACAGATGAACACTGAAGCTTTCTTT.

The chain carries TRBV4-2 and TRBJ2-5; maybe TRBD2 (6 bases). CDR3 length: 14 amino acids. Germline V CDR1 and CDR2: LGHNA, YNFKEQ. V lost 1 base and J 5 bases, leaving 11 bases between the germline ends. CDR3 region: CASSQGRELETQYF. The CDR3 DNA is TGTGCCAGCAGCCAAGGGCGGGAATTGGAGACCCAGTACTTC.

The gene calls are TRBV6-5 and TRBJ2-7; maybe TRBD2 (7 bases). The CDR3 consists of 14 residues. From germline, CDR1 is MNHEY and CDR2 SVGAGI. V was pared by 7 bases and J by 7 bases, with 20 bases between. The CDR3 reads CASTTGRGIGEQYF. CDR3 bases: TGTGCCAGCACGACGGGGAGGGGGATTGGAGAGCAGTACTTC.